Reported below is one TCR beta chain. Its antigen is still unknown. Within one base of it there is no much larger clone, and no base qualities were kept. Each sample received about 2 to 5 ug of genomic DNA as input, and the DNA input was kept equal within each pair of samples. TCR beta libraries were built with the immunoSEQ hsTCRbeta Kit using multiplexed V and J gene primers in two PCR steps. Pooled libraries with positive and negative controls were sequenced on an Illumina MiSeq using a 100-cycle paired-end protocol. Regarding the original processing steps: The immunoSEQ vendor processed the raw data into normalized, annotated TCR beta repertoire reports. Richness was defined as unique clones by nucleotide sequence, and total richness was extrapolated with the iChao1 and Efron-Thisted estimators. Pielou's evenness, Simpson's index, top-ten clone proportional abundance, and Morisita overlap index were used to characterize and compare paired lesions. The table comes from immuneACCESS by way of TCRdb, which keeps in-frame sequences with V and J called. Part of the clones is missing from these tables; in studies checked, under half for an unresolved V gene and the rest for unknown reasons. Clonal size and the V and J genes are those of that table, whereas D and trimming came from the DNA. The sample yields 800 to 1,200 clones; approximately 90% were counted once. 5% to 7% of the sample is taken by the ten largest.

Patients underwent resection for synchronous oligometastatic disease or delayed recurrence of a solitary brain metastasis. To avoid including cancers other than NSCLC, any patient with a history of multiple malignancies was excluded. Using marked H&E slides as a guide, tumor areas were macrodissected from about five unstained 10 um sections that had been deparaffinized. All specimens were fixed in formalin and embedded in paraffin (FFPE). The AllPrep DNA/RNA FFPE Kit was used for extraction of genomic DNA. The CDR3, cysteine through phenylalanine, is 15 amino acids long. Only CDR3 DNA is held: 45 bases, read in frame from base 1. The germline V gene provides CDR1 KGHSH and CDR2 LQKENI. Compared with germline, V lacks 6 bases and J lacks 3 bases; bases without a gene match: 8. The sample originates from a study of T cells in lung cancer brain metastases (dated by TCRdb to about 2018). Regarding the research as a whole: Most of the roughly 20 patients had a history of tobacco use, with a median of roughly 40 pack-years. Of the approximately 22 patients, some 18 received no interval therapy between resection of the primary and resection of the metastasis. Primary and metastatic specimens both had an average DNA integrity number of roughly 3.5, with no significant difference between the two sites. In this study, the TCR beta CDR3 repertoires of fully resected primary non-small cell lung cancers were compared with those of paired brain metastases. The median age of the patients at first diagnosis was around 59 years, and the group included 9 males and 11 females. The cohort comprised some 20 patients contributing 40 or so specimens, one primary lung lesion and one brain metastasis each. A median interval of approximately 330 days was observed between acquisition of the primary and brain metastasis specimens. Overall study outcomes, separate from this receptor: DNA fragmentation in the FFPE samples may have prevented recovery of the complete infiltrating T cell repertoire. Most clones were specific to a single lesion, and paired lesions overlapped only to a limited degree (mean Morisita index around 0.2). Brain metastases contained significantly fewer unique productive clones than the paired primaries (median about 1,600 versus 5,000). A significantly larger repertoire fraction was made up by the ten most abundant clones in brain metastases than in primaries, which was suggestive of clonal expansion. It was not possible to control for the effects of preoperative corticosteroids on T cell infiltration in brain metastases.

The sample taken for sequencing was tumor tissue from a brain metastasis. The label giving this sample's cell subset or site can be read as: paired resected brain metastasis. The receptor was derived from a woman in her forties with non-small cell lung cancer that had spread to the brain. The chain uses TRBV18 and TRBJ1-3, with TRBD1 identical over 7 junction bases. The encoded CDR3 is CASSRNTGDGNTIYF. The DNA is as follows: TGTGCCAGCTCTCGAAATACAGGGGATGGAAACACCATATATTTT.